This T cell receptor beta chain was retrieved from a study of OX40 agonist ivuxolimab in advanced cancers. Study results and caveats: In a subset of nonresponders, normalized T-cell clonal expansion was also low.

Remarks on this clone: Its antigen is not known.

Measured with immunoSEQ multiplex PCR; TCRdb has only the in-frame clones, and not every one. Of about 70,000 clones detected, about 85% appear once; the ten largest clones hold 2.5% to 3%. The starting material was CD4+ or CD8+ T cells sorted from blood, obtained in a trial of the OX40 agonist ivuxolimab. This sequence was found in an adult with an advanced solid tumor such as melanoma, head and neck, liver or kidney cancer.

CDR3 sequence (DNA): TGTGCCAGCAGTGAAGGGGTGGGGGGCTGGTCGGAGACCCAGTACTTC. This gives the protein CASSEGVGGWSETQYF. The chain couples TRBV6-1 to TRBJ2-5; D may correspond to TRBD1 or TRBD2 (6 bases each). The CDR3 runs 16 residues. V lost 1 base to trimming and J lost 5 bases, with 17 bases between them. CDR1 is MNHNS and CDR2 is SASEGT in the germline V gene.